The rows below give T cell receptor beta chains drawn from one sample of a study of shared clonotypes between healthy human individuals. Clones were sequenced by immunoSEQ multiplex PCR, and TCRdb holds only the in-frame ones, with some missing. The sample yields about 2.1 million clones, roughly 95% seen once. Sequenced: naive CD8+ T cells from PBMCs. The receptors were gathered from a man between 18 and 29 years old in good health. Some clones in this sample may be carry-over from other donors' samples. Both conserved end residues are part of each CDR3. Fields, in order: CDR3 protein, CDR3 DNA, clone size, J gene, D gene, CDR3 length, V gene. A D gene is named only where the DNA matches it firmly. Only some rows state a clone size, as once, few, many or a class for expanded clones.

CASSEAFRAPKNIQYF | TGTGCCAGCAGTGAAGCGTTTCGGGCCCCCAAAAACATTCAGTACTTC | NA | TRBJ2-4 | NA | 16 | TRBV6-1
CASSSDRDPQHF | TGTGCCAGCAGCTCCGACAGAGATCCCCAGCATTTT | NA | TRBJ1-5 | NA | 12 | TRBV7-9
CASSLTSGRTSEQYF | TGTGCCAGCAGTTTAACTAGCGGGAGGACGAGCGAGCAGTACTTC | NA | TRBJ2-7 | TRBD2 | 15 | TRBV27
CASSTSNIPTNYGYTF | TGTGCCAGCAGTACCTCGAACATCCCGACTAACTATGGCTACACCTTC | NA | TRBJ1-2 | NA | 16 | TRBV9
CASSLLVGVNTEAFF | TGTGCCAGCAGTTTATTGGTAGGGGTGAACACTGAAGCTTTCTTT | NA | TRBJ1-1 | NA | 15 | TRBV28
CASSPARYNEKLFF | TGTGCCAGCAGCCCCGCCCGGTACAATGAAAAACTGTTTTTT | NA | TRBJ1-4 | NA | 14 | TRBV28
CASSQDWMTSGDSSYNEQFF | TGTGCCAGCAGCCAAGATTGGATGACTAGCGGGGATAGCTCCTACAATGAGCAGTTCTTC | NA | TRBJ2-1 | TRBD2 | 20 | TRBV4-2
CASSGLELAGAEQFF | TGTGCCAGCAGTGGGCTGGAACTAGCGGGAGCTGAGCAGTTCTTC | NA | TRBJ2-1 | TRBD2 | 15 | TRBV25-1
CASSFEGVADTQYF | TGTGCCAGCAGTTTTGAAGGGGTGGCAGATACGCAGTATTTT | NA | TRBJ2-3 | NA | 14 | TRBV28
CASSFPKSPTGPETQYF | TGTGCCAGCAGCTTTCCCAAATCACCGACAGGGCCGGAGACCCAGTACTTC | NA | TRBJ2-5 | TRBD1 | 17 | TRBV5-8
CATSRGRRDSGANVLTF | TGTGCCACCAGCAGAGGGAGACGGGACTCTGGGGCCAACGTCCTGACTTTC | NA | TRBJ2-6 | NA | 17 | TRBV15
CASSQELRGSGYTF | TGCGCCAGCAGCCAAGAACTTCGAGGCTCTGGCTACACCTTC | NA | TRBJ1-2 | NA | 14 | TRBV4-1
CASSQNSNQPQHF | TGTGCCAGCAGCCAAAATAGCAATCAGCCCCAGCATTTT | NA | TRBJ1-5 | NA | 13 | TRBV7-9
CASSSNSPEAFF | TGTGCCAGCAGCTCGAACAGTCCCGAAGCTTTCTTT | once | TRBJ1-1 | NA | 12 | TRBV7-6
CASSPSGGASYEQYF | TGTGCCAGCAGCCCCTCGGGGGGCGCCTCCTACGAGCAGTACTTC | NA | TRBJ2-7 | NA | 15 | TRBV27
CASSPNEEGENTQYF | TGTGCCAGCAGCCCGAACGAAGAGGGCGAGAATACGCAGTATTTT | NA | TRBJ2-3 | NA | 15 | TRBV7-9
CAISANRGGQGDEQYF | TGTGCCATCAGTGCAAACAGGGGGGGACAGGGCGACGAGCAGTACTTC | NA | TRBJ2-7 | TRBD1 | 16 | TRBV10-3
CSAAFTLQGIPTGELFF | TGCAGCGCCGCATTCACTCTCCAGGGGATTCCCACCGGGGAGCTGTTTTTT | NA | TRBJ2-2 | NA | 17 | TRBV29-1
CASSLKRTSPETQYF | TGTGCCAGCAGCTTAAAAAGGACTAGTCCCGAGACCCAGTACTTC | NA | TRBJ2-5 | TRBD2 | 15 | TRBV7-9
CASSASSPGPSSNYGYTF | TGTGCCAGCAGCGCCTCGAGCCCAGGGCCCTCCTCTAACTATGGCTACACCTTC | NA | TRBJ1-2 | NA | 18 | TRBV9
CASSPNGGNEQFF | TGTGCCAGCAGCCCTAACGGCGGCAATGAGCAGTTCTTC | NA | TRBJ2-1 | NA | 13 | TRBV9
CASSLAGGGYNEQFF | TGTGCCAGCAGTTTAGCGGGAGGTGGTTACAATGAGCAGTTCTTC | NA | TRBJ2-1 | TRBD2 | 15 | TRBV27
CASSDSPGTGDYGYTF | TGTGCCAGCAGCGATTCACCCGGGACAGGGGACTATGGCTACACCTTC | NA | TRBJ1-2 | TRBD1 | 16 | TRBV9
CAWETSGGWATTGELFF | TGTGCCTGGGAGACCTCTGGGGGCTGGGCAACCACCGGGGAGCTGTTTTTT | NA | TRBJ2-2 | NA | 17 | TRBV30
CASSQVSPSHEQFF | TGCGCCAGCAGCCAAGTCTCCCCCTCCCATGAGCAGTTCTTC | NA | TRBJ2-1 | NA | 14 | TRBV4-1
CASSVGLAGGSSSYNEQFF | TGTGCCAGCAGCGTAGGACTAGCGGGAGGGAGTAGCTCCTACAATGAGCAGTTCTTC | NA | TRBJ2-1 | TRBD2 | 19 | TRBV9
CASSVSYEQYF | TGTGCCAGCAGCGTCTCGTACGAGCAGTACTTC | NA | TRBJ2-7 | NA | 11 | TRBV11-2
CASSPSPLAVNTGELFF | TGTGCCAGTAGTCCAAGCCCTCTAGCCGTAAACACCGGGGAGCTGTTTTTT | NA | TRBJ2-2 | NA | 17 | TRBV19